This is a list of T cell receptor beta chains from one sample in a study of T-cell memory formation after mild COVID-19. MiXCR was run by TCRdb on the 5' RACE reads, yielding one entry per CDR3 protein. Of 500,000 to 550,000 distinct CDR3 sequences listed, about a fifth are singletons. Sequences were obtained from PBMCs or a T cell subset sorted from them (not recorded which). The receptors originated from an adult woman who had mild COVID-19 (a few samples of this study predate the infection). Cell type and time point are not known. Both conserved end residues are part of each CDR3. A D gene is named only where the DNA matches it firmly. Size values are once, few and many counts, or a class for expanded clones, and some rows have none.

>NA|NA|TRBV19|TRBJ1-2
CASSIGTSGSYGYTF
TGTGCCAGTAGTATAGGGACCTCAGGGTCCTATGGCTACACCTTC
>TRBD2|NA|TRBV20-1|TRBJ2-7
CSARHRTSTLGEQYF
TGCAGTGCTAGACATAGGACTAGCACCCTCGGCGAGCAGTACTTC
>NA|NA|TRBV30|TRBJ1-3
CAWRVGGMSSGNTIYF
TGTGCCTGGAGAGTGGGAGGGATGAGCTCTGGAAACACCATATATTTT
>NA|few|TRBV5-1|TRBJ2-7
CASSSLQGSYEQYF
TGCGCCAGCAGCTCTTTACAGGGAAGCTACGAGCAGTACTTC
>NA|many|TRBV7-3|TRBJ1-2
CASSLMGGLPGGYTF
TGTGCCAGCAGCTTAATGGGGGGTTTACCTGGTGGCTACACCTTC
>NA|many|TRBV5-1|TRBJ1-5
CASSTGQINQPQHF
TGCGCCAGCAGCACTGGACAGATCAATCAGCCCCAGCATTTT
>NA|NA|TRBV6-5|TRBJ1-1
CASSYSTARVGGTEAFF
TGTGCCAGCAGTTACTCAACGGCCAGGGTCGGAGGAACTGAAGCTTTCTTT
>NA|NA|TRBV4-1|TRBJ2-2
CASSQEGSTGELFF
TGCGCCAGCAGCCAAGAGGGGAGCACCGGGGAGCTGTTTTTT
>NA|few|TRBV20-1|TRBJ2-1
CSARDHLGRDSNEQFF
TGCAGTGCTAGAGATCACCTCGGGCGGGACAGTAATGAGCAGTTCTTC
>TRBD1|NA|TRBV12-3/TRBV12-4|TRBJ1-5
CASSFGPPTGSGQPQHF
TGTGCCAGCAGTTTTGGCCCCCCGACAGGGAGCGGCCAGCCCCAGCATTTT
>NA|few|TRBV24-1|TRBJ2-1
CATSTVYNEQFF
TGTGCCACCAGCACGGTTTACAATGAGCAGTTCTTC
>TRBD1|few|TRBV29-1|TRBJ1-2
CSVEDLTGARVAF
TGCAGCGTTGAAGATCTGACAGGGGCGCGCGTCGCCTTC
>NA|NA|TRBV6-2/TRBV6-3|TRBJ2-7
CASSRGIPRGEQYF
TGTGCCAGCAGCCGCGGGATCCCCCGCGGCGAGCAGTACTTC
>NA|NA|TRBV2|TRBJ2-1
CASRTLHNEQFF
TGTGCCAGCAGGACCTTACACAATGAGCAGTTCTTC
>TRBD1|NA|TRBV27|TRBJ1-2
CASSSEGQLYGYTF
TGTGCCAGCAGTTCCGAGGGACAGCTCTATGGCTACACCTTC
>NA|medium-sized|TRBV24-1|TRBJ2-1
CATSDLQGPYNEQFF
TGTGCCACCAGTGATTTGCAAGGACCCTACAATGAGCAGTTCTTC
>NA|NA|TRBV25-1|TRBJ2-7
CASSENGGLSYEQYF
TGTGCCAGCAGTGAGAACGGCGGGCTCTCCTACGAGCAGTACTTC
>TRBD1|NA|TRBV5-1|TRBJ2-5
CASSLFGQGGETQYF
TGCGCCAGCAGCTTGTTCGGACAGGGAGGCGAGACCCAGTACTTC
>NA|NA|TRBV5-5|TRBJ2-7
CASSLWDDSYEQYF
TGTGCCAGCAGCTTGTGGGATGACAGTTACGAGCAGTACTTC
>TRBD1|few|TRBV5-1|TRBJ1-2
CASSLSSGDSVNYGYTF
TGCGCCAGCAGCCTATCCTCCGGGGACAGCGTCAACTATGGCTACACCTTC
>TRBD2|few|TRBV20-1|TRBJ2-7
CSARDMGTSTYEQYF
TGCAGTGCTAGAGATATGGGGACTAGTACCTACGAGCAGTACTTC
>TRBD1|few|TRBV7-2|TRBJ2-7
CASSQRQGSSYEQYF
TGTGCCAGCAGCCAACGACAGGGCAGCTCCTACGAGCAGTACTTC
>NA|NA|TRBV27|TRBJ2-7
CASSSTGRGEQYF
TGTGCCAGCAGTTCGACAGGGAGGGGCGAGCAGTACTTC
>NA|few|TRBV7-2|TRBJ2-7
CASSPRSGAREQYF
TGTGCCAGCAGCCCCAGGTCCGGGGCGAGGGAGCAGTACTTC
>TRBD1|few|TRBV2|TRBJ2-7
CASKRDRGTYEQYF
TGTGCTTCAAAGAGGGACAGGGGAACCTACGAGCAGTACTTC
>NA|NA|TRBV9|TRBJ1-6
CASSEQGYQNSPLHF
TGTGCCAGCAGCGAACAGGGTTACCAAAATTCACCCCTCCACTTT
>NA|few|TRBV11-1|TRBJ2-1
CASSLATGYNEQFF
TGTGCCAGCAGCTTAGCGACGGGGTACAATGAGCAGTTCTTC
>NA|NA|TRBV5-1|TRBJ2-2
CASREFGSTGELFF
TGCGCCAGCAGAGAATTTGGGTCGACCGGGGAGCTGTTTTTT
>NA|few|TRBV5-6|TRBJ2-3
CASSPVSPGDTQYF
TGTGCCAGCAGTCCTGTATCTCCCGGAGATACGCAGTATTTT
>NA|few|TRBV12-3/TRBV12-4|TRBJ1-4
CASSAPQHGKEKLFF
TGTGCCAGCAGTGCGCCTCAACACGGGAAGGAAAAACTGTTTTTT
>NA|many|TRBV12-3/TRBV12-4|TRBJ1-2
CASSLGSYGYTF
TGTGCCAGCAGTTTAGGTTCCTATGGCTACACCTTC
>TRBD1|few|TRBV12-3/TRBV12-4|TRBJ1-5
CASSFRGAGNQPQHF
TGTGCCAGCAGTTTCAGGGGGGCAGGGAATCAGCCCCAGCATTTT
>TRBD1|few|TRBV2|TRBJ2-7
CASSPPGGHEQYF
TGTGCCAGCAGCCCCCCAGGGGGCCACGAGCAGTACTTC
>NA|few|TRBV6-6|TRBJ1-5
CASSYLNSNQPQHF
TGTGCCAGCAGTTACCTGAATAGCAATCAGCCCCAGCATTTT
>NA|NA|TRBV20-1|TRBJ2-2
CSARPYDSGTGELFF
TGCAGTGCTAGGCCCTATGACAGTGGCACCGGGGAGCTGTTTTTT
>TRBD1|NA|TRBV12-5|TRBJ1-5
CASGSGGFQPQHF
TGTGCTAGTGGTTCAGGGGGATTCCAGCCCCAGCATTTT
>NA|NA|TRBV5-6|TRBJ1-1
CASSLGGLPGAEAFF
TGTGCCAGCAGCTTGGGAGGGCTCCCGGGCGCTGAAGCTTTCTTT
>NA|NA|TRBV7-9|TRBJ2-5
CASSLVGGSGETQYF
TGTGCCAGCAGCTTAGTGGGTGGATCTGGTGAGACCCAGTACTTC
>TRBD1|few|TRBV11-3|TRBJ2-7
CASSDRGGQGSYEQYF
TGTGCCAGCAGCGATCGAGGAGGACAGGGATCCTACGAGCAGTACTTC
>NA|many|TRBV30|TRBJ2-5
CAYRTTTAETQYF
TGTGCCTACCGGACAACGACCGCGGAGACCCAGTACTTC
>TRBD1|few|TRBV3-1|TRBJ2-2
CASSLLAPGQGPTGELFF
TGTGCCAGCAGCCTCCTGGCCCCGGGACAGGGTCCCACCGGGGAGCTGTTTTTT
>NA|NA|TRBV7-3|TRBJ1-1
CASTRSRNTEAFF
TGTGCCAGCACCAGATCAAGGAACACTGAAGCTTTCTTT
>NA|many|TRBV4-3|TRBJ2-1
CASSQEATAYNEQFF
TGCGCCAGCAGCCAAGAGGCGACAGCCTACAATGAGCAGTTCTTC
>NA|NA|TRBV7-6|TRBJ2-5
CASSLEWTPRETQYF
TGTGCCAGCAGCTTAGAATGGACGCCGAGGGAGACCCAGTACTTC
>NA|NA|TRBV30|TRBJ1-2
CAWSVSGLPVNYGYTF
TGTGCCTGGAGTGTATCAGGGCTCCCAGTTAACTATGGCTACACCTTC
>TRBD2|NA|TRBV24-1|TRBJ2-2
CATASGGGTGELFF
TGTGCCACGGCTAGCGGGGGTGGCACCGGGGAGCTGTTTTTT
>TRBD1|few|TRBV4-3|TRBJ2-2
CASSPGTGATGELFF
TGCGCCAGCAGCCCAGGGACAGGGGCAACCGGGGAGCTGTTTTTT
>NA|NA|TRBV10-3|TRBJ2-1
CAISESLSSYNEQFF
TGTGCCATCAGTGAGTCGTTAAGCTCCTACAATGAGCAGTTCTTC
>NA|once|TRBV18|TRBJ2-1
CASSPRSGTINEQFF
TGTGCCAGCTCACCACGCTCTGGAACGATCAATGAGCAGTTCTTC
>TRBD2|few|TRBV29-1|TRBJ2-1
CSVEGSSGGTSYNEQFF
TGCAGCGTTGAAGGGAGTAGCGGGGGGACCTCCTACAATGAGCAGTTCTTC
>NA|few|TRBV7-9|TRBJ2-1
CASSSSRVGAQYNEQFF
TGTGCCAGCAGCTCATCCCGTGTGGGGGCGCAATACAATGAGCAGTTCTTC
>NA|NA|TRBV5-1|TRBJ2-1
CASSFTGMIGQFF
TGCGCCAGCAGCTTTACAGGGATGATCGGGCAGTTCTTC
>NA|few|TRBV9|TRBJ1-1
CASSPSLPGREKAEAFF
TGTGCCAGCAGCCCATCCCTCCCAGGGCGAGAAAAAGCTGAAGCTTTCTTT